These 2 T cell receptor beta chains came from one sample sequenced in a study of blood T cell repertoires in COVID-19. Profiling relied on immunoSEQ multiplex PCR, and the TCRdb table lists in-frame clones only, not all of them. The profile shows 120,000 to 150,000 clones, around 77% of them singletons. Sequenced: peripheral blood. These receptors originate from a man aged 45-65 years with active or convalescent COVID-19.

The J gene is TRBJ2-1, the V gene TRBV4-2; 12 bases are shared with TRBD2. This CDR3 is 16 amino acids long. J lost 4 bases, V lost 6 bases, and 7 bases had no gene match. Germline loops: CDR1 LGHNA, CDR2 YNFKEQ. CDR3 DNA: TGTGCCAGCAGTCCTAGCGGGAGGGCGGATTACAATGAGCAGTTCTTC. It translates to CASSPSGRADYNEQFF.

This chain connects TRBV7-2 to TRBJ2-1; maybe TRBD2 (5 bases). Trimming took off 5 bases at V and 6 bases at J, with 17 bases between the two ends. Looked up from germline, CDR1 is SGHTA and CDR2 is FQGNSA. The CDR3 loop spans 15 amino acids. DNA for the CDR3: TGTGCCAGCAGCCTAGGACTGCATTCCGGCAATGAGCAGTTCTTC. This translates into CASSLGLHSGNEQFF.